These T cell receptor beta chains were read from a single sample in a study. TCRdb re-called the 5' RACE reads with MiXCR, one entry per CDR3 protein. Of about 32,000 distinct CDR3 sequences in the sample, around 22% are singletons; the top ten hold approximately 4%. The sample taken for sequencing was memory CD4+ T cells sorted from blood. All receptors come from a female donor with breast cancer. Both conserved end residues are part of each CDR3. A D gene is named only where the DNA matches it firmly. Clone size is shown for a subset of rows, as once, few, many or a class of expanded clone.

V gene,D gene,J gene,clone size,CDR3 DNA,CDR3 protein
TRBV7-9,.,TRBJ2-7,.,TGTGCCAGCAGCTCAATCAGGGGAGGACAGCCCTACGAGCAGTACTTC,CASSSIRGGQPYEQYF
TRBV27,.,TRBJ1-1,many,TGTGCCAGCAGTTTACTAGTCGGGGGCACTGAAGCTTTCTTT,CASSLLVGGTEAFF
TRBV28,.,TRBJ2-2,few,TGTGCCAGCAGTCGCACCGTTAACACCGGGGAGCTGTTTTTT,CASSRTVNTGELFF
TRBV27,TRBD1,TRBJ2-3,many,TGTGCCAGCAGTTTATTCCAGGGGGGCACAGATACGCAGTATTTT,CASSLFQGGTDTQYF
TRBV5-1,TRBD1,TRBJ2-7,many,TGCGCCAGCAGCTTGGTACAGGGGGTCTACGAGCAGTACTTC,CASSLVQGVYEQYF
TRBV7-6,.,TRBJ1-1,.,TGTGCCAGCAGCTTAATTGGGGGCCGCACTGAAGCTTTCTTT,CASSLIGGRTEAFF
TRBV12-3/TRBV12-4,.,TRBJ1-5,few,TGTGCCAGCAGTTTATCATACCCTAGGGGGGAGGTGGCCCAGCATTTT,CASSLSYPRGEVAQHF
TRBV7-3,.,TRBJ2-7,.,TGTGCCAGTTTGGAGGGTACCTACGAGCAGTACTTC,CASLEGTYEQYF
TRBV5-1,TRBD1,TRBJ2-1,.,TGCGCCAGCGATACCGGGACAGGATTTTTCTCCTACAATGAGCAGTTCTTC,CASDTGTGFFSYNEQFF
TRBV4-3,TRBD1,TRBJ1-2,few,TGCGCCAGCAGCCAAGGACAGGGGGCCTATGGCTACACCTTC,CASSQGQGAYGYTF
TRBV6-2/TRBV6-3,.,TRBJ2-5,few,TGTGCCAGCAGTTATTTCAGGAGGGCAGAGACCCAGTACTTC,CASSYFRRAETQYF
TRBV7-9,.,TRBJ2-7,many,TGTGCCAGCAGCTATTTTTCGGCCCCCACAAGGCACTTC,CASSYFSAPTRHF
TRBV5-5,.,TRBJ2-7,few,TGTGCCAGCAGTTTGTCAGGGGCTTCGACCTACGAGCAGTACTTC,CASSLSGASTYEQYF
TRBV6-5,TRBD1,TRBJ1-4,.,TGTGCCAGCACTAATGGGGGACAGGGGATGATAGAAAAACTGTTTTTT,CASTNGGQGMIEKLFF
TRBV5-6,TRBD2,TRBJ2-3,few,TGTGCCAGCAGTCCGACTAGCGGGGGAACAGATACGCAGTATTTT,CASSPTSGGTDTQYF
TRBV27,TRBD1,TRBJ2-7,.,TGTGCCAGCAGTTTAACAGGGGGCAGGTACGAGCAGTACTTC,CASSLTGGRYEQYF
TRBV2,.,TRBJ2-4,.,TGTGCCAGCAGTCTTTTCTCTCCGATATCCAAAAACATTCAGTACTTC,CASSLFSPISKNIQYF
TRBV6-1,.,TRBJ1-2,many,TGTGCCAGCAGTGACAGACCTCCCTATGGCTACACCTTC,CASSDRPPYGYTF
TRBV11-2,TRBD1,TRBJ2-7,few,TGTGCCAGCAGCGGAAGGGACAGGAGCTACGAGCAGTACTTC,CASSGRDRSYEQYF
TRBV18,TRBD1,TRBJ2-7,many,TGTGCCAGCTCACCAACCACAGGGGTCGAGCAGTACTTC,CASSPTTGVEQYF
TRBV28,TRBD2,TRBJ2-1,few,TGTGCCAGCAGTTTATCCGCTAGCGGGGACAATGAGCAGTTCTTC,CASSLSASGDNEQFF
TRBV5-6,.,TRBJ1-5,.,TGTGCCAGCAGCCTTGGCGGGCAGACGGCGAAACAGCCCCAGCATTTT,CASSLGGQTAKQPQHF
TRBV20-1,.,TRBJ2-7,.,TGCAGTGCTCGAGGGACAAAAGACTACGAGCAGTACTTC,CSARGTKDYEQYF
TRBV7-3,TRBD2,TRBJ2-1,few,TGTGCCAGCAGCTTAACCGGGACTAGCAGGGGGGGTTACAATGAGCAGTTCTTC,CASSLTGTSRGGYNEQFF
TRBV7-9,TRBD2,TRBJ2-3,.,TGTGCCAGCAGCTCAGCAGGGAGGGAATTAACAGATACGCAGTATTTT,CASSSAGRELTDTQYF
TRBV4-1,.,TRBJ2-1,many,TGCGCCAGCAGCCAAAGGTATTCCCGCACGGGGGCCTCCTACAATGAGCAGTTCTTC,CASSQRYSRTGASYNEQFF
TRBV6-5,.,TRBJ1-1,.,TGTGCCAGCGGCCTCGAGGTGATGAACACTGAAGCTTTCTTT,CASGLEVMNTEAFF
TRBV4-2,TRBD2,TRBJ2-1,.,TGTGCCAGCAGCCAAACCTCCGGGACTAGCCTTGAGCAGTTCTTC,CASSQTSGTSLEQFF
TRBV5-1,.,TRBJ1-2,few,TGCGCCAGCAGCTTGGCCAGGGGAGATGGCTACACCTTC,CASSLARGDGYTF
TRBV12-3/TRBV12-4,TRBD1,TRBJ2-2,few,TGTGCCAGCAGTTCGCGACAGGGTCTATCGACCGGGGAGCTGTTTTTT,CASSSRQGLSTGELFF
TRBV7-7,.,TRBJ1-3,.,TGTGCTAGCAGCCGGAGAACACAGGACCTCTCTGGAAACACCATATATTTT,CASSRRTQDLSGNTIYF
TRBV12-3/TRBV12-4,TRBD2,TRBJ2-1,.,TGTGCCAGCAGTTCGGGACTAGCGGGAGGTGCCTACAATGAGCAGTTCTTC,CASSSGLAGGAYNEQFF
TRBV6-5,.,TRBJ1-5,many,TGTGCCAGCAGTTACTCAGGGGGTAGGGGGGGGAGCAATCAGCCCCAGCATTTT,CASSYSGGRGGSNQPQHF
TRBV6-2/TRBV6-3,TRBD1,TRBJ2-1,few,TGTGCCAGCAGTACCCCCGAGGGGGCGAATGAGCAGTTCTTC,CASSTPEGANEQFF
TRBV7-2,.,TRBJ2-7,few,TGTGCCAGCAGCTTGGAAGCCGACTACGAGCAGTACTTC,CASSLEADYEQYF
TRBV27,.,TRBJ2-5,many,TGTGCCAGCAGTTTAGGGGAGACCCAGTACTTC,CASSLGETQYF
TRBV18,.,TRBJ2-7,.,TGTGCCAGCTCACCAGAGCCGACCTACGAGCAGTACTTC,CASSPEPTYEQYF
TRBV9,.,TRBJ2-7,many,TGTGCCAGCAGCGTAGCGGCCGGGCCCGGGGGCGAGCAGTACTTC,CASSVAAGPGGEQYF
TRBV7-9,.,TRBJ2-4,.,TGTGCCAGCAGCCTTACAACGTCAGCCAAAAACATTCAGTACTTC,CASSLTTSAKNIQYF
TRBV5-1,.,TRBJ1-2,many,TGCGCCAGCGGTCTCGACTATGGCTACACCTTC,CASGLDYGYTF
TRBV7-3,TRBD2,TRBJ2-2,many,TGTGCCAGCAGCTCAGCCGGGACTAGCAACACCGGGGAGCTGTTTTTT,CASSSAGTSNTGELFF